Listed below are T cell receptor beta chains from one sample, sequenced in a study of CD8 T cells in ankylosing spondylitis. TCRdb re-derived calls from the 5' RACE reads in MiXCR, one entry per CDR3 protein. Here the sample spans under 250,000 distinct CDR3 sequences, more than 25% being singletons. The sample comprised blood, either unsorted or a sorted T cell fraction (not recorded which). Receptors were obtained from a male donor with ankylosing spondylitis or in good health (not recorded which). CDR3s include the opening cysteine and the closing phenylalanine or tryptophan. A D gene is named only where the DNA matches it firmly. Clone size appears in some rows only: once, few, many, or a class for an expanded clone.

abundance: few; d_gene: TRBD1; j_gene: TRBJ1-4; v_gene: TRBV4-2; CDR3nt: TGTGCCAGCAGCCAAGGACAGGGGGGAGAAAAACTGTTTTTT; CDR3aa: CASSQGQGGEKLFF
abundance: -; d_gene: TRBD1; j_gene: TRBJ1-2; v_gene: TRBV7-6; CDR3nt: TGTGCCAGCAGCTTAGCGAGACAGGGTCATGGCTACACCTTC; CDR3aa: CASSLARQGHGYTF
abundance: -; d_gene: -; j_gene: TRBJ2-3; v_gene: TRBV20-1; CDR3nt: TGCAGTGCTAGAGATCCGTCGGGGGCTGTAACGCAGTATTTT; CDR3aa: CSARDPSGAVTQYF
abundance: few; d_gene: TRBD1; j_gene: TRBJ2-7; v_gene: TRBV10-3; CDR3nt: TGTGCCATCAGTGTCGGGACAGGGGCGACCTACGAGCAGTACTTC; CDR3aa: CAISVGTGATYEQYF
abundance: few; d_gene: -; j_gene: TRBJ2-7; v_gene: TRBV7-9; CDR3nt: TGTGCCAGCAGCTTAGGGCAGAGCTCCTACGAGCAGTACTTC; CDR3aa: CASSLGQSSYEQYF
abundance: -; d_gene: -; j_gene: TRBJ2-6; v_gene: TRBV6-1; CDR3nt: TGTGCCAGCGCCTACTCTGGGGCCAACGTCCTGACTTTC; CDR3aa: CASAYSGANVLTF
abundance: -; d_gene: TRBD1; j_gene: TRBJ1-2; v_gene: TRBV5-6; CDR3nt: TGTGCCAGCAGCGGACAGGGGAGGACGGACTATGGCTACACCTTC; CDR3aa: CASSGQGRTDYGYTF
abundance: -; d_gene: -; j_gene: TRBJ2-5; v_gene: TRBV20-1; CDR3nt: TGCAGTGCCGACCTTCCCGGGACTCCCTACCAAGAGACCCAGTACTTC; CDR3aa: CSADLPGTPYQETQYF
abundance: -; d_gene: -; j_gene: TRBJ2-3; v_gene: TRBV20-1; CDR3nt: TGCAGTGCAAAACGACTAGTTCGCACAGATACGCAGTATTTT; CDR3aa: CSAKRLVRTDTQYF
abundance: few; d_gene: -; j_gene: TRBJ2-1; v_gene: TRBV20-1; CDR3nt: TGCAGTGCTAGTTTCAGCTCCTACAATGAGCAGTTCTTC; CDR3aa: CSASFSSYNEQFF
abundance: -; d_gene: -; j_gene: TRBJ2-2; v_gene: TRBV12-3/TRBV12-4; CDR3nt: TGTGCCACCCAAGACAGGAACACCGGGGAGCTGTTTTTT; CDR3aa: CATQDRNTGELFF
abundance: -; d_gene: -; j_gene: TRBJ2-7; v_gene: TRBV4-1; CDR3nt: TGCGCCAGCACCCGAGTCCGGGACCGAGGGGAGCAGTACTTC; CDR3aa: CASTRVRDRGEQYF
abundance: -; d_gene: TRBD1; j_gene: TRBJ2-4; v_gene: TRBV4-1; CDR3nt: TGCGCCAGCAGCCAAGGGGACAGGGTAGAAAACATTCAGTACTTC; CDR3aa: CASSQGDRVENIQYF
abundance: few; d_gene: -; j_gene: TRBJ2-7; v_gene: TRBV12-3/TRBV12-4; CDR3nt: TGTGCCAGCAGCCCTTCATGGACAGCCTACGAGCAGTACTTC; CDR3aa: CASSPSWTAYEQYF
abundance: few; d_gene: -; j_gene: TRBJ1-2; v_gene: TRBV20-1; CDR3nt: TGCAGTGCTAGAGTTACAGTCGCGTATGGCTACACCTTC; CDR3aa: CSARVTVAYGYTF
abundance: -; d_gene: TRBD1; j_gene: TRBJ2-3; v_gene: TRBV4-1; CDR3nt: TGCGCCAGCAGCCGCATACCGGGACAGGGGTTCTCAGATACGCAGTATTTT; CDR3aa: CASSRIPGQGFSDTQYF